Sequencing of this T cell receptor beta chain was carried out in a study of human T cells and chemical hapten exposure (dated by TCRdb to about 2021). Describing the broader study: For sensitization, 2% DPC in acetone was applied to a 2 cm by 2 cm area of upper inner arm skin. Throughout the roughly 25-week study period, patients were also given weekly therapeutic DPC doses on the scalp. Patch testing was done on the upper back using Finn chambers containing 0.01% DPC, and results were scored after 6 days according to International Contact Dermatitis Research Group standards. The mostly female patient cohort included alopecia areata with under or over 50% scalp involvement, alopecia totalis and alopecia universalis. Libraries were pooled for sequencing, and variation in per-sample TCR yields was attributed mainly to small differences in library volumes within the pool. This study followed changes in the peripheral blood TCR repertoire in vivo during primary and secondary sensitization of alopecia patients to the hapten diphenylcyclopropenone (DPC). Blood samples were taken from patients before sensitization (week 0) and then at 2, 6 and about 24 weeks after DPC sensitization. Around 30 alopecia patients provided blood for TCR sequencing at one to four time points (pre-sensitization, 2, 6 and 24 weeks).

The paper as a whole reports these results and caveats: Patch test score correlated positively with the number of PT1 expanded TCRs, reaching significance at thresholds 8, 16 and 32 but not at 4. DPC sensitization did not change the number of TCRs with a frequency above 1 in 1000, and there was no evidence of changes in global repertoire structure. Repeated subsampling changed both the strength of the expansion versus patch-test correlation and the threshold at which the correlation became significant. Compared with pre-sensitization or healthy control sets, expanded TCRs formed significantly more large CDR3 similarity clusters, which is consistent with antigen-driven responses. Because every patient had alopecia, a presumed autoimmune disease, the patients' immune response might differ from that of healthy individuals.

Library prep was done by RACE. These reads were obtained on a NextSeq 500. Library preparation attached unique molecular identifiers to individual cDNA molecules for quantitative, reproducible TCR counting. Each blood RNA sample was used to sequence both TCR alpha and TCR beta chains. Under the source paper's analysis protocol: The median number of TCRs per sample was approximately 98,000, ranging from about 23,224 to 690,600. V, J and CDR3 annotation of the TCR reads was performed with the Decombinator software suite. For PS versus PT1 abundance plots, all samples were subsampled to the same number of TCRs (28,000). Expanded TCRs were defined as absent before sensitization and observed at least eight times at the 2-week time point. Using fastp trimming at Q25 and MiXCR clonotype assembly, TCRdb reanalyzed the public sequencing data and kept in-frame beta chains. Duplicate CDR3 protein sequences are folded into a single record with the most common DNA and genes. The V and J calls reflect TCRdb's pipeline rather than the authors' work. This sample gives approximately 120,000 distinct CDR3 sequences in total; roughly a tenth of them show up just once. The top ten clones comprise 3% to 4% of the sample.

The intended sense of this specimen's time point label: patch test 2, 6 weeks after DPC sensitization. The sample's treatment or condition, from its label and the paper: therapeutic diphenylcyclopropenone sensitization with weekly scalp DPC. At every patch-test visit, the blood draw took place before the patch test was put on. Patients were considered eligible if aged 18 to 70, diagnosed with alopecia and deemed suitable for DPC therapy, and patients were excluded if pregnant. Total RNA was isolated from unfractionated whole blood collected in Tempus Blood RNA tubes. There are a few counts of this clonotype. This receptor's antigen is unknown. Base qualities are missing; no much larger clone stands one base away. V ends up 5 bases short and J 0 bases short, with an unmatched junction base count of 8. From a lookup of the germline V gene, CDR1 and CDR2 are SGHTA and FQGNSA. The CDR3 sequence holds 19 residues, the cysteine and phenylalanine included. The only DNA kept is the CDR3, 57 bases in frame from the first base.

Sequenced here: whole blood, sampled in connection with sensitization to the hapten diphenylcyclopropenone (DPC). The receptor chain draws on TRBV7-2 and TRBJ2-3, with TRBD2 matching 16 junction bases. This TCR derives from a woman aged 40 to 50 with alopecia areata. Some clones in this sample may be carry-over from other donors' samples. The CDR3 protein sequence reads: CASSVWGLAGGTSTDTQYF. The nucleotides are TGTGCCAGCAGCGTCTGGGGACTAGCGGGGGGGACTAGCACAGATACGCAGTATTTT.